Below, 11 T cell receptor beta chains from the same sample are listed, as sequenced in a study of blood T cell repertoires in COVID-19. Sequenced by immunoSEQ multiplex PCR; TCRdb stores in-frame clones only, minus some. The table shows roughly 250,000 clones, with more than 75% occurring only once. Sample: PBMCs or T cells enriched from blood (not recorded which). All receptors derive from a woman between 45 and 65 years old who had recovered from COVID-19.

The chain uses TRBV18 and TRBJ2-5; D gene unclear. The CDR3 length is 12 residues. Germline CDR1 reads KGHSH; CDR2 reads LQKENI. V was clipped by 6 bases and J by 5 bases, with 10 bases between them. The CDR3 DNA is TGTGCCAGCTCCGACTTGCGGGAGACCCAGTACTTC. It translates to CASSDLRETQYF.

CDR3 in amino acids: CASSNRLAGGFNNEQFF. CDR3 sequence (DNA): TGTGCCAGCAGCAATCGACTAGCGGGAGGGTTTAACAATGAGCAGTTCTTC. The gene calls are TRBV11-3 and TRBJ2-1; 14 bases are a match to TRBD2. CDR1 and CDR2 from the germline V gene are SGHNT and YENEEA. This CDR3 has 17 amino acids. The ends lost 5 bases at V and 5 bases at J; junction bases unmatched: 8.

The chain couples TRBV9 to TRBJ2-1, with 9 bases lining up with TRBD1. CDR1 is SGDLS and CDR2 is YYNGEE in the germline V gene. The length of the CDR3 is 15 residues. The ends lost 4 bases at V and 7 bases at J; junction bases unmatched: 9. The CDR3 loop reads CASSPTGTGPNEQFF. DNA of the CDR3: TGTGCCAGCAGCCCAACCGGGACAGGGCCTAATGAGCAGTTCTTC. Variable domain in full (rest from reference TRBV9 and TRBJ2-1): DSGVTQTPKHLITATGQRVTLRCSPRSGDLSVYWYQQSLDQGLQFLIQYYNGEERAKGNILERFSAQQFPDLHSELNLSSLELGDSALYFCASSPTGTGPNEQFFGPGTRLTVL.

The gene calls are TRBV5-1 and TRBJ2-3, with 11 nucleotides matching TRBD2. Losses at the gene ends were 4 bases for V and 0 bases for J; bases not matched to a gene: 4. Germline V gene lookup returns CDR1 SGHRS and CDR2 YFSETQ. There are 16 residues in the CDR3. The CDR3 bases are TGCGCCAGCAGCGGGGGACTAGCGGCTAGCACAGATACGCAGTATTTT. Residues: CASSGGLAASTDTQYF.

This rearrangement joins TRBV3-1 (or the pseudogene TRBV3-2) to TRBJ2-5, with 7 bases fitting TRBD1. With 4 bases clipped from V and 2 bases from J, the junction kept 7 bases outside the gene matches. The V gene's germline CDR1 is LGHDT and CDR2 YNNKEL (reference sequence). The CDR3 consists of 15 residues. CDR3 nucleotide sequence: TGTGCCAGCAGCCCCCGGGACAGACAACAAGAGACCCAGTACTTC. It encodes CASSPRDRQQETQYF.

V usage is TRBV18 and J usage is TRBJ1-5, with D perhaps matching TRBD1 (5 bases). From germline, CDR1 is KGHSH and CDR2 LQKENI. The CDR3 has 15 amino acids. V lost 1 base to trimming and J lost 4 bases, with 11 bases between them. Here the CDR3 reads CASSPLQGMNQPQHF. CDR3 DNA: TGTGCCAGCTCACCACTCCAGGGCATGAATCAGCCCCAGCATTTT.

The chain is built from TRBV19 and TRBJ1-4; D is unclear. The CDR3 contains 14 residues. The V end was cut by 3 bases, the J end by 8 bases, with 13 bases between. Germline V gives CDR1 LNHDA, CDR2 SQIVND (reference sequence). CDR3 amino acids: CASSIVAGGEKLFF. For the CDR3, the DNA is TGTGCCAGTAGTATCGTGGCAGGTGGGGAAAAACTGTTTTTT.

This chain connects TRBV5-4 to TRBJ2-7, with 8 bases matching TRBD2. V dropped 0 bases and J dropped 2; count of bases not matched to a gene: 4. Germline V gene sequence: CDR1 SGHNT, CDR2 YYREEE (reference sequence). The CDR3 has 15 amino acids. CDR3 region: CASSLGTSSPYEQYF. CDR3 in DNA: TGTGCCAGCAGCTTGGGGACTAGCTCCCCCTACGAGCAGTACTTC.

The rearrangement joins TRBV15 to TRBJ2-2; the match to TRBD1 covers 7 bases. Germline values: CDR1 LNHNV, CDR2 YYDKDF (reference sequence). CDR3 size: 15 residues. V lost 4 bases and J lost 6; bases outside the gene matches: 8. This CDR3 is CATSNPGQLAGELFF. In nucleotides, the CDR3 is TGTGCCACCAGCAATCCGGGACAGCTTGCCGGGGAGCTGTTTTTT. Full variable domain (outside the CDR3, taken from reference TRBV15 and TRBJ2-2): DAMVIQNPRYQVTQFGKPVTLSCSQTLNHNVMYWYQQKSSQAPKLLFHYYDKDFNNEADTPDNFQSRRPNTSFCFLDIRSPGLGDTAMYLCATSNPGQLAGELFFGEGSRLTVL.

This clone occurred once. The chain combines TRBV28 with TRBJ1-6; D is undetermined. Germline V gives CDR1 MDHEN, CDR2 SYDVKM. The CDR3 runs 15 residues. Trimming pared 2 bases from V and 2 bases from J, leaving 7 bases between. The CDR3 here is CASSLGQPYNSPLHF. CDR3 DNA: TGTGCCAGCAGTTTAGGGCAGCCCTATAATTCACCCCTCCACTTT.

The CDR3 loop reads CASSARQGASGYEQYF. As DNA, the CDR3 is TGTGCCAGCAGTGCCAGACAGGGGGCTTCGGGCTACGAGCAGTACTTC. V and J are TRBV27 and TRBJ2-7, with 10 nucleotides matching TRBD1. The CDR3 extends over 16 amino acids. The ends lost 5 bases at V and 3 bases at J; junction bases unmatched: 10. CDR1 is MNHEY, CDR2 SMNVEV, per germline (reference sequence).